This TCR beta chain stems from a study of vaccination and CD4 T cells after COVID-19 (dated by TCRdb to about 2022). Study-wide context: The convalescent cohort included six males and four females, with two Hispanic individuals, seven Caucasians, two Asians and one multiracial person. Participants received two doses of either the Pfizer-BioNTech BNT162b2 vaccine (n=8) or the Moderna mRNA-1273 vaccine (n=2). Post-COVID blood samples from convalescent patients were collected a median of 101 days after diagnosis, with a range of roughly 35 to 161 days. Post-vaccine blood samples were collected a median of around 70 days after the second vaccine dose, ranging from about 13 to 241 days. The cultures were stimulated with overlapping spike peptide pools from SARS-CoV-2 and from the common cold coronaviruses HCoV-NL63, HCoV-OC43 and HCoV-229E. As controls, cultures received a CEFX viral epitope pool (the positive control), an HIV-1 Nef peptide pool (the negative control), or no peptide at all. The spike-specific CD4+ TCR repertoire was compared before and after mRNA vaccination in approximately ten COVID-19 convalescent patients and several infection-naive healthy vaccine recipients. At the TCR clonotype level, an earlier paper using these donors assessed memory CD4+ T cell crossreactivity between SARS-CoV-2 and common cold coronavirus spike proteins.

The treatment or condition label, read with the paper, signifies: approximately 9-day PBMC culture with coronavirus spike peptide pools or control peptides (ViraFEST assay). CD4+ T cells from unexposed donors were collected before the COVID-19 pandemic (2011-2018). The ViraFEST assay was used in the study, in which antigen-specific T cells were expanded with peptide pools and expanded clonotypes were subsequently identified by TCR sequencing. Roughly 2.1 million PBMCs per well were cultured in IMDM with roughly 5% human AB serum and around 10 IU/ml IL-2, plus 10 ug/ml peptide pools. Half of the culture medium was replaced with fresh IL-2-containing medium on days 3 and 7. After ten to eleven days of culture, CD4+ T cells were isolated by negative selection using the EasySep CD4+ T cell isolation kit. As cell number allowed, CD4+ T cells from unexposed donors were tested for reactivity to SARS-CoV-2 S and N and to four common cold coronavirus spike pools. PBMCs were separated from whole blood using Ficoll-Paque Plus gradient centrifugation and then either used fresh or cryopreserved at -140C. In general, triplicate wells were set up for every culture condition. Leukapheresis product for the unexposed donors was purchased commercially.

V lost 6 bases and J lost 4 bases, and the count of bases not matched to a germline gene is 6. Looking up the germline V gene yields CDR1 MNHNS and CDR2 SASEGT. From the cysteine through the phenylalanine, the CDR3 covers 15 amino acids. Of all the DNA, just the CDR3 is kept, 45 bases in frame from base 1. Turning to this clonotype: What antigen it recognizes has not been identified. No clone much larger than this one lies a single base away; base qualities are absent.

The method behind the library was PCR. At the Johns Hopkins FTIC core, DNA from the cultured CD4+ T cells underwent TCR sequencing with the Oncomine TCR Beta short-read assay. Genomic DNA was extracted from the cultured CD4+ T cells with the QIAamp micro DNA kit. The Oncomine TCR Beta libraries from cultured CD4+ T cells were pooled using unique dual indexes and then sequenced on an Illumina iSeq 100. The authors' analysis ran thus. Non-productive sequences were filtered out, and CDR3s that did not start with C, did not end with F or W, or were shorter than 7 amino acids were discarded. Antigen-specific clonotypes were identified using the MANAFEST web application through comparison of peptide-stimulated wells with reference and other culture wells. To be called positive, a clone needed an FDR below 0.05, an odds ratio above 5, and a productive frequency above 0.1% in at least two of three replicate wells. A clonotype was classed as cross-reactive if the clonotype showed significant expansion both in SARS-CoV-2 spike wells and in at least one common cold coronavirus spike condition. Similarity between CDR3 sequences was evaluated in R version 3.6.1 using Levenshtein distances (stringdist) and unrooted phylogenetic trees (ape). TCRdb handled the public reads itself, with Q25 trimming in fastp and clone calling in MiXCR, and kept productive beta chains. A single entry per CDR3 protein holds the most common genes and DNA from its merged rows. The authors' filters were not applied to this entry. The sample table records over 5,000 distinct CDR3 sequences; around two fifths of these occur just once. Of the sample, roughly 41% is held by the ten largest clones.

Overall study outcomes, separate from this receptor: Relatively few convalescent patients were included in the study, and early timepoints after natural infection were not analyzed. Among the post-vaccine SARS-CoV-2-reactive clones in convalescent patients, a median around 90% showed up only after vaccination, which suggests vaccine-specific priming. The median number of SARS-CoV-2-reactive clonotypes rose from approximately 20 after infection to roughly 38 after vaccination, but the change was not significant. Nearly all vaccine-specific clones in convalescent patients (304 of 307) were mono-reactive for SARS-CoV-2 spike rather than cross-reactive with common cold coronaviruses.

The TCR originated in a human donor in good health. The chain couples TRBV6-1 to TRBJ2-5; 12 bases in the junction line up with TRBD2. The sequencing sample was made of CD4+ T cells from blood, cultured in vitro. The CDR3 loop reads CASRTRGLAGETQYF. DNA sequence: TGTGCCAGCAGAACCCGGGGACTAGCGGGAGAGACCCAGTACTTC.